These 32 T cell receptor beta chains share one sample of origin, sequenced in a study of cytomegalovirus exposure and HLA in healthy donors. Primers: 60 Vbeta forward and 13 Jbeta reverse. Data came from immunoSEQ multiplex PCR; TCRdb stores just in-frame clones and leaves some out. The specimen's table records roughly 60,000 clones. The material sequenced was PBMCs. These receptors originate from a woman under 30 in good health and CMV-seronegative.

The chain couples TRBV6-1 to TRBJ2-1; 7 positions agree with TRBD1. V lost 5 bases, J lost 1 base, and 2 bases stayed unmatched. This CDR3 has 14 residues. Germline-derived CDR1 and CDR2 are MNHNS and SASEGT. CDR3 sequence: CASSPGGSYNEQFF. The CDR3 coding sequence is TGTGCCAGCAGTCCAGGGGGTTCCTACAATGAGCAGTTCTTC.

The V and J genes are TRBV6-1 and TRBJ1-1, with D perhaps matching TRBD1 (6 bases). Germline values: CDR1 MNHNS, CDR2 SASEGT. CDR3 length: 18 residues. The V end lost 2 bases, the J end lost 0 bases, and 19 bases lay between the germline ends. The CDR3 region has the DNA TGTGCCAGCAGTGAACCCGGGCAGCGGGGGGCAATGAACACTGAAGCTTTCTTT. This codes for CASSEPGQRGAMNTEAFF.

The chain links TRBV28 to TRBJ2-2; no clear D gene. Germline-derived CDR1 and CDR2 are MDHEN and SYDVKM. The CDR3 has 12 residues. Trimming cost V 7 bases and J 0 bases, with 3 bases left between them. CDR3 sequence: CASTSNTGELFF. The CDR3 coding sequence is TGTGCCAGCACATCGAACACCGGGGAGCTGTTTTTT.

CDR3 DNA sequence: TGTGCCAGCAGACCGGGCCTCCTAGAGGGTGGCTACACCTTC. Its protein product is CASRPGLLEGGYTF. This chain joins TRBV6-5 and TRBJ1-2; D is uncertain. Germline values: CDR1 MNHEY, CDR2 SVGAGI. This CDR3 has 14 residues. Trimming pared 6 bases from V and 7 bases from J, leaving 18 bases between.

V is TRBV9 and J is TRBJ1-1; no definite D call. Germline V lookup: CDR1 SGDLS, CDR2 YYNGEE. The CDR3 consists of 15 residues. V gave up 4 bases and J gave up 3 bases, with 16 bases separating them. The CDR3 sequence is CASSFGAGAYTEAFF. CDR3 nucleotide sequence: TGTGCCAGCAGCTTCGGCGCGGGAGCCTACACTGAAGCTTTCTTT.

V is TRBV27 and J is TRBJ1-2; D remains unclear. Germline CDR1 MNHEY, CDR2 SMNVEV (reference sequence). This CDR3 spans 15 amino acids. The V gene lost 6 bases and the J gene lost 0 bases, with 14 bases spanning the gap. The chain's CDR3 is CASSREASANYGYTF. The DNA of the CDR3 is TGTGCCAGCAGCCGGGAGGCATCAGCTAACTATGGCTACACCTTC.

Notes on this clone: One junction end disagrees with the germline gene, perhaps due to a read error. The CDR3 DNA is TGTGCTAGCAGCCACTCTAGCGGGAAAGGAGGCACCGGGGAGCTGTTTTTT. It codes for CASSHSSGKGGTGELFF. The chain recombines TRBV7-7 with TRBJ2-2, with 9 bases aligning to TRBD2. Germline V CDR1 and CDR2: SSHAT, FNYEAQ (reference sequence). This CDR3 comprises 17 residues.

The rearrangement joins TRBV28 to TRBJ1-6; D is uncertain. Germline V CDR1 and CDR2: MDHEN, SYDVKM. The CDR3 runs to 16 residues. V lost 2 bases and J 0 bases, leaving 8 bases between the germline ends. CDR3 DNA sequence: TGTGCCAGCAGTTTAGTATCGAGCTCCTATAATTCACCCCTCCACTTT. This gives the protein CASSLVSSSYNSPLHF.

CDR3 loop: CASSSYSRQEIYGYTF. CDR3 nucleotides: TGTGCCAGCAGCTCTTACAGCCGACAGGAGATCTATGGCTACACCTTC. The rearrangement uses TRBV11-3 and TRBJ1-2, with D possibly matching TRBD1 (6 bases). The CDR3 sequence is 16 residues long. Per germline, CDR1 SGHNT and CDR2 YENEEA. Trimming left V 4 bases short and J 4 bases short, with 19 bases between.

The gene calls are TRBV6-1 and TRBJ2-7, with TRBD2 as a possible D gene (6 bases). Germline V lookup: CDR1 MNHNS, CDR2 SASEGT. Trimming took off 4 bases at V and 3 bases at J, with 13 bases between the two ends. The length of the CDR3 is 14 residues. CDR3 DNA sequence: TGTGCCAGCAGTGGAGGGCCGGGAGTCTACGAGCAGTACTTC. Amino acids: CASSGGPGVYEQYF.

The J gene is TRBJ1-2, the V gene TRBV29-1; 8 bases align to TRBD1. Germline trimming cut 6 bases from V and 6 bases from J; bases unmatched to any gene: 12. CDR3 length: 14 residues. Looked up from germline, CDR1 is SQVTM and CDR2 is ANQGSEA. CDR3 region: CSVARTGSLNGYTF. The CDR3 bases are TGCAGCGTAGCCCGGACAGGGTCTCTCAATGGCTACACCTTC.

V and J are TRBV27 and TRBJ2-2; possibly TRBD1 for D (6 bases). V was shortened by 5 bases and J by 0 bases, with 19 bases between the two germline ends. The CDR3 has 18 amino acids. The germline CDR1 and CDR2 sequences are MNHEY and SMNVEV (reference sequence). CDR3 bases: TGTGCCAGCAGTCCATGGGACACCCCAACCCCGAACACCGGGGAGCTGTTTTTT. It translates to CASSPWDTPTPNTGELFF.

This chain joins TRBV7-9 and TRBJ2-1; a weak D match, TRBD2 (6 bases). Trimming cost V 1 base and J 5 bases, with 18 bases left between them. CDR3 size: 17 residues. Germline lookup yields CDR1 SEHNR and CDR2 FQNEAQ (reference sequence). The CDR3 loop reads CASSLGSAGRSDNEQFF. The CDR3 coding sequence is TGTGCCAGCAGCTTAGGTTCTGCGGGAAGGTCCGACAATGAGCAGTTCTTC.

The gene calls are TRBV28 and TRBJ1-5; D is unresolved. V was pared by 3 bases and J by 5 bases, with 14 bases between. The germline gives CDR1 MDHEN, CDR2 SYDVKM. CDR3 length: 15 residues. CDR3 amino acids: CASSFGFTNHQPQHF. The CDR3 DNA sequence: TGTGCCAGCAGTTTCGGGTTCACCAATCATCAGCCCCAGCATTTT.

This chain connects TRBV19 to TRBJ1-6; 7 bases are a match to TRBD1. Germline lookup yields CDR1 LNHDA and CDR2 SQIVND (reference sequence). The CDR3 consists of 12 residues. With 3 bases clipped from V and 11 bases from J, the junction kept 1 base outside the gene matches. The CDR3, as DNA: TGTGCCAGTAGTATGACAGGGACACCCCTCCACTTT. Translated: CASSMTGTPLHF.

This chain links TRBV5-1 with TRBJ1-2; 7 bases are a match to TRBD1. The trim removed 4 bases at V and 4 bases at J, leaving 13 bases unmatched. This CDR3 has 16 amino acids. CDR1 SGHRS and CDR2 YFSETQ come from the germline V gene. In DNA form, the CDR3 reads TGCGCCAGCAGCCCAGGGGACAGTCATTTGGGCTATGGCTACACCTTC. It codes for CASSPGDSHLGYGYTF.

The CDR3 region has the DNA TGCAGCGTGTTCCCGTCGACAGCAAAGAACACTGAAGCTTTCTTT. As protein: CSVFPSTAKNTEAFF. The gene calls are TRBV29-1 and TRBJ1-1; D is possibly TRBD1 (5 bases). The CDR3 runs to 15 residues. Germline V gives CDR1 SQVTM, CDR2 ANQGSEA. V shed 6 bases and J shed 1 base, with 18 bases lying between them.

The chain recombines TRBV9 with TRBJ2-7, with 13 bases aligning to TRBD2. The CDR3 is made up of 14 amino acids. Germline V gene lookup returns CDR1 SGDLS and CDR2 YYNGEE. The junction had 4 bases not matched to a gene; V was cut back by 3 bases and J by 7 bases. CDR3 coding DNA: TGTGCCAGCAGCGAGACTAGCGGGAGGAATGAGCAGTACTTC. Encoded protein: CASSETSGRNEQYF.

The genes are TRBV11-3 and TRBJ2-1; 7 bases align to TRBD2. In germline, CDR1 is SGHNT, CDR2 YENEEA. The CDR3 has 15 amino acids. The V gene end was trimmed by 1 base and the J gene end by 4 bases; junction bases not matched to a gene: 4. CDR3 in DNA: TGTGCCAGCAGCTTAGCAGCGGGGATATACAATGAGCAGTTCTTC. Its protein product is CASSLAAGIYNEQFF.

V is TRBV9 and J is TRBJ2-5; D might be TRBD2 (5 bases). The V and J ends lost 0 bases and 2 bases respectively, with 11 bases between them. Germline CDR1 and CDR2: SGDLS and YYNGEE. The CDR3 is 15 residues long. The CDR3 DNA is TGTGCCAGCAGCGTAGCTTCTAGCTCGCAAGAGACCCAGTACTTC. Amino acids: CASSVASSSQETQYF.

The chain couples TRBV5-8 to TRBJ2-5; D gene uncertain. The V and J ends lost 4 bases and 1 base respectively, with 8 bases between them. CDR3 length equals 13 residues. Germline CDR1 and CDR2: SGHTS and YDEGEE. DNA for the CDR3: TGTGCCAGCAGCCTTCACAGCCAAGAGACCCAGTACTTC. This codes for CASSLHSQETQYF.

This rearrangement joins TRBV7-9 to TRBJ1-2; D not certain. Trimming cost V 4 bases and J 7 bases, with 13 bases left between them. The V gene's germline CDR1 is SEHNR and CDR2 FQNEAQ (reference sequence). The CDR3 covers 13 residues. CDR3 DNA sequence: TGTGCCAGCAGCTCCTCGACATATGTTGGCTACACCTTC. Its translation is CASSSSTYVGYTF.

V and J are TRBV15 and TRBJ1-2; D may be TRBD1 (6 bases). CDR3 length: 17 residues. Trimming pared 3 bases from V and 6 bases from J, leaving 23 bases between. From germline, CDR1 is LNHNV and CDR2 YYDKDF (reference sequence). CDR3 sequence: CATSSPPLWGRLNGYTF. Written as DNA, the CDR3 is TGTGCCACCAGCAGCCCTCCTCTGTGGGGGCGCCTCAATGGCTACACCTTC.

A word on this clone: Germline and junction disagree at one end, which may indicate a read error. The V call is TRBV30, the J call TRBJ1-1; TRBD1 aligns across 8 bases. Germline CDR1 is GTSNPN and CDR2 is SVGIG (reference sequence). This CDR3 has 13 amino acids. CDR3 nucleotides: TGTGCCTGGCGGACAGGGTGGAACACTGAAGATTTCTTT. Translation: CAWRTGWNTEDFF. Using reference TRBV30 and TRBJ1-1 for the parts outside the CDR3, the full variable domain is SQTIHQWPATLVQPVGSPLSLECTVEGTSNPNLYWYRQAAGRGLQLLFYSVGIGQISSEVPQNLSASRPQDRQFILSSKKLLLSDSGFYLCAWRTGWNTEDFFGQGTRLTVV.

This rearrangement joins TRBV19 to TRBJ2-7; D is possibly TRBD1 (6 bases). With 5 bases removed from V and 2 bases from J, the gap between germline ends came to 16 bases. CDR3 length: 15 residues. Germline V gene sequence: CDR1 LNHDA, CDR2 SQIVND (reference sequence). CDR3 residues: CASSSLTGSTYEQYF. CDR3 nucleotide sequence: TGTGCCAGTAGTTCCCTGACAGGAAGCACCTACGAGCAGTACTTC.

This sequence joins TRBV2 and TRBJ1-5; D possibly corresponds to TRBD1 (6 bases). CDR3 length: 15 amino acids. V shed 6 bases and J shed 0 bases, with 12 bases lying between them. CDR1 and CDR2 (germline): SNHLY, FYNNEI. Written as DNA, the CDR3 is TGTGCCAGCAGGTTGGACAGTGATAGCAATCAGCCCCAGCATTTT. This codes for CASRLDSDSNQPQHF.

As DNA, the CDR3 is TGCGCCAGCAGCCAATTAGGGGGCTTTGGCTACACCTTC. It is translated as CASSQLGGFGYTF. V and J are TRBV4-1 and TRBJ1-2, with 7 bases that match TRBD1. The CDR3 consists of 13 residues. J gave up 7 bases and V 2 bases, and 4 bases lay outside the gene matches. Germline V gene sequence: CDR1 MGHRA, CDR2 YSYEKL.

The CDR3 DNA is TGCAGCGCTTCGGGACAGAGCTACGAGCAGTACTTC. It translates to CSASGQSYEQYF. This chain connects TRBV29-1 to TRBJ2-7, with TRBD1 matching over 7 bases. Trimming removed 7 bases from V and 3 bases from J; junction bases left unmatched: 6. The CDR3 totals 12 residues. The V gene's germline CDR1 is SQVTM and CDR2 ANQGSEA.

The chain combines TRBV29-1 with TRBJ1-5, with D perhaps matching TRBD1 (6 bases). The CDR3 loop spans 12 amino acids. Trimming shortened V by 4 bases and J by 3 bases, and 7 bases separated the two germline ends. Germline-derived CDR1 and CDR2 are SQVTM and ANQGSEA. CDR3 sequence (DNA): TGCAGCGTTGGGACAGACAATCAGCCCCAGCATTTT. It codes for CSVGTDNQPQHF. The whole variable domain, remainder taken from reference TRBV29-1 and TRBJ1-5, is SAVISQKPSRDICQRGTSLTIQCQVDSQVTMMFWYRQQPGQSLTLIATANQGSEATYESGFVIDKFPISRPNLTFSTLTVSNMSPEDSSIYLCSVGTDNQPQHFGDGTRLSIL.

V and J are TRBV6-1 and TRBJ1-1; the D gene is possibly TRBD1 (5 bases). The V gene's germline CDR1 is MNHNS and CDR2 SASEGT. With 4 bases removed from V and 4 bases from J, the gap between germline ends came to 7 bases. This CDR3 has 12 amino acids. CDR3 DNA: TGTGCCAGCAGTGTGCAGGGCACTGAAGCTTTCTTT. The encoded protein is CASSVQGTEAFF.

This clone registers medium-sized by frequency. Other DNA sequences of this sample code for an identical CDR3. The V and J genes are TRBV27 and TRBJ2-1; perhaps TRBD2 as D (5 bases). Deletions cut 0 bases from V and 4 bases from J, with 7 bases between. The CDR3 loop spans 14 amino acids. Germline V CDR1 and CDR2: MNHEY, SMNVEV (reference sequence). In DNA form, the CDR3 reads TGTGCCAGCAGTTTATCGAGAGGGTACAATGAGCAGTTCTTC. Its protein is CASSLSRGYNEQFF.

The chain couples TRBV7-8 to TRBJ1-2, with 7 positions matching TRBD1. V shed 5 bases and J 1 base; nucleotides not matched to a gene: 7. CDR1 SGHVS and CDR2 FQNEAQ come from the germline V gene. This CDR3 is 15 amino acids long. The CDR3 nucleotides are TGTGCCAGCAGCCTCGCCGACAGGGTTAACTATGGCTACACCTTC. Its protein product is CASSLADRVNYGYTF.